This T cell receptor (beta chain) is drawn from a study of blood T cells in healthy people across ages. Findings and limits, study-wide: Researchers report that TCR beta diversity correlated strongly with naive T cell percentage. Long-lived donors had more naive CD4+ cells and higher diversity than aged donors.

The study drew donors from healthy Caucasian individuals in Russia aged 6 to 90. Each sample yielded at least 7 million isolated PBMCs. A sample-barcoded 5' primer and a J-beta primer mix were used in a second PCR of about 7 to 12 cycles. TCRdb independently ran MiXCR on the 5' RACE reads; one entry per CDR3 protein. Of approximately 1.5 million distinct CDR3 sequences listed, roughly two fifths are singletons. Comments on this clonotype: No antigen is known for it.

The length of the CDR3 is 15 residues. The ends were cut back, 1 base at V and 0 bases at J, with 10 bases in the middle. Germline V gives CDR1 LGHNA, CDR2 YSLEER. This chain uses TRBV4-3 with TRBJ2-7; no reliable D call. This clonotype was sampled from a young woman in good health. The sequenced sample was blood. The CDR3 sequence is CASSQVAGFSYEQYF. DNA of the CDR3: TGCGCCAGCAGCCAAGTGGCAGGCTTCTCCTACGAGCAGTACTTC.